The clone carrying this TCR beta chain was counted once. It was during active infection that Seattle patients were enrolled and then longitudinally followed. The table came from immunoSEQ multiplex PCR; TCRdb's copy has only in-frame clones and leaves some out. The top ten hold around 2.1% of the sample, which has 85,000 to 100,000 clones, about 86% seen once. The germline V gene has CDR1 LNHDA and CDR2 SQIVND (reference sequence). This CDR3 has 14 amino acids. Trimming cost V 3 bases and J 10 bases; bases outside gene matches: 9. The entry originates in a study of blood T cell repertoires in COVID-19. In the study overall: From the United States, Italy and Spain came samples of acute and convalescent COVID-19. Sources were T cells, B-cell-depleted T cells, or PBMCs; the material itself was cDNA or gDNA.

The source material was peripheral blood. The chain uses TRBV19 and TRBJ2-1; 7 nucleotides line up with TRBD2. The source of this sequence is a man aged 50-60 years with COVID-19, enrolled during active disease. This CDR3 is CASSIGLDLNEQFF. DNA of the CDR3: TGTGCCAGTAGTATCGGACTAGATCTGAACGAGCAGTTCTTC.